This paragraph covers one T cell receptor (beta chain) sequence. Germline V gives CDR1 LNHNV, CDR2 YYDKDF (reference sequence). Trimming removed 0 bases at V and 6 bases at J, with 12 bases between. This CDR3 has 14 amino acids. Measured with immunoSEQ multiplex PCR; TCRdb has only the in-frame clones, and not every one. The sample has tens of thousands of clones, about 90% seen once; the top ten hold more than 1.4%. This record comes from a study of T cell changes during pregnancy in multiple sclerosis. V gene TRBV15 combines with J gene TRBJ2-7; D may be TRBD2 (7 bases). This clonotype was sampled from a female donor with multiple sclerosis, enrolled in a pregnancy study. The sequencing used peripheral blood, collected after pregnancy. The CDR3 DNA sequence: TGTGCCACCAGCAGAGATAGGGGGGGAGCCGAGCAGTACTTC. Residues: CATSRDRGGAEQYF.